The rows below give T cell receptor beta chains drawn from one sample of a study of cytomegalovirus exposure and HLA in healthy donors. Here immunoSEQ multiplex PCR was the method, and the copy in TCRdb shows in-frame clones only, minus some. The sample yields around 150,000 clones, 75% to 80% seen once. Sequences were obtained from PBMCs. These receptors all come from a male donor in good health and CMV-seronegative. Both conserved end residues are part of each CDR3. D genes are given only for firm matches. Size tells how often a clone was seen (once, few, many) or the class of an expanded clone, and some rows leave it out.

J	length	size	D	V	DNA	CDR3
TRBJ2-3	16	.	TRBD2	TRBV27	TGTGCCAGCAGTGCGGTTGGCGGGAGAGTGTCAGATACGCAGTATTTT	CASSAVGGRVSDTQYF
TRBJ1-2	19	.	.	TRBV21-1	TGTGCCAGCAGCAAAATCCTCGAGGGGACAGGGGGCCACATTGATGGCTACACCTTC	CASSKILEGTGGHIDGYTF
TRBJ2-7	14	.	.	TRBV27	TGTGCCAGCAGTGTAGCGGAGCGGACCTACGAGCAGTACTTC	CASSVAERTYEQYF
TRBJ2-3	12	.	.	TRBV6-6	TGTGCCAGCAGTTACCAGACAGATACGCAGTATTTT	CASSYQTDTQYF
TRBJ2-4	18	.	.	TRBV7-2	TGTGCCAGCAGCCCTCCGGCCGTGCGGGACCTAGCCAAAAACATTCAGTACTTC	CASSPPAVRDLAKNIQYF
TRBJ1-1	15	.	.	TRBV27	TGTGCCAGCAGTTTAGGCGCTCAGGGCGGAGCTGAAGCTTTCTTT	CASSLGAQGGAEAFF
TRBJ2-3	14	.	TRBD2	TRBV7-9	TGTGCCAGCAGCCTGGGACTAGCGGGAGATACGCAGTATTTT	CASSLGLAGDTQYF
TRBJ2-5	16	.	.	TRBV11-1	TGTGCCAGCAGCTTGCCGGTTGGGCAGGGTGAGGAGACCCAGTACTTC	CASSLPVGQGEETQYF
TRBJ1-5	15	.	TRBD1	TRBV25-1	TGTGCCAGCAGTGAAAGACAGGGGATCAATCAGCCCCAGCATTTT	CASSERQGINQPQHF
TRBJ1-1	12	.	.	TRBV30	TGTGCCTGGAGGGCATGGAGAACTGAAGCTTTCTTT	CAWRAWRTEAFF
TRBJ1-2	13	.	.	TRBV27	TGTGCCAGCAGTTTTTCTGGGGGCGGTGGCTACACCTTC	CASSFSGGGGYTF
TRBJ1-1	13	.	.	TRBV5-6	TGTGCCAGCAGCTTCGGGGGGGGCACTGAAGCTTTCTTT	CASSFGGGTEAFF
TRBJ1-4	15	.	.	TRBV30	TGTGCCTACACTCCGGGGGGCAGGTTGACTGAAAAACTGTTTTTT	CAYTPGGRLTEKLFF
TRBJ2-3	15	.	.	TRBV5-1	TGCGCCAGCAGCTTGAGAGATCCTAGCACAGATACGCAGTATTTT	CASSLRDPSTDTQYF
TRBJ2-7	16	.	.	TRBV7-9	TGTTCCAGCAGCTTAGCGTTAGCTCAACCCTCCTACGAGCAGTACTTC	CSSSLALAQPSYEQYF
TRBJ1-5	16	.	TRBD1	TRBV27	TGTGCCAGCAGTTTGTCCGGGACAGGGGGCGATCAGCCCCAGCATTTT	CASSLSGTGGDQPQHF
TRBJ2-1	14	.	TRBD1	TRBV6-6	TGTGCCAGCAGGGGACAGGGGGCTTACAATGAGCAGTTCTTC	CASRGQGAYNEQFF
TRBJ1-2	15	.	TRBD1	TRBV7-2	TGTGCCAGCAGCTACCGGACAGGGGGGAACTATGGCTACACCTTC	CASSYRTGGNYGYTF
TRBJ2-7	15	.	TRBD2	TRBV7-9	TGTGCCAGCAGCTTAGGACTAGCGGGAGGTGGCGAGCAGTACTTC	CASSLGLAGGGEQYF
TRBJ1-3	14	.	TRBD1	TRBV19	TGTGCCAGTAAGGACAGGACCTCTGGAAACACCATATATTTT	CASKDRTSGNTIYF
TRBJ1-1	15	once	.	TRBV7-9	TGTGCCAGCAGCCCCGCGGCGGGATTGAACACTGAAGCTTTCTTT	CASSPAAGLNTEAFF
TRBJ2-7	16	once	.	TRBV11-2	TGTGCCAGCAGCTTAGATTCGGGGACAATTTCCTACGAGCAGTACTTC	CASSLDSGTISYEQYF
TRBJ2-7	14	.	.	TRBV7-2	TGTGCCAGCAGCTCGGCAGAGGGCTGGTACGAGCAGTACTTC	CASSSAEGWYEQYF
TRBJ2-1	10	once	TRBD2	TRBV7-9	TGTTCCGGGGGGGTCAATGAGCAGTTCTTC	CSGGVNEQFF
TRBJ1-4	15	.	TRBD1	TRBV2	TGTGCCAGCAGGGCTCAGACAGGGGGCACTGAAAAACTGTTTTTT	CASRAQTGGTEKLFF
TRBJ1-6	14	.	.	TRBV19	TGTGCCAGTAGTGTTCCACGGGGGTTCTCACCCCTCCACTTT	CASSVPRGFSPLHF
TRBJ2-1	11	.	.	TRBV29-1	TGCAGCGTAAGAGCTGACAATGAGCAGTTCTTC	CSVRADNEQFF
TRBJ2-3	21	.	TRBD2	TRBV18	TGTGCCAGCTCACTGCGAGCATATCCTAGCGGGAAACCCACTAACACAGATACGCAGTATTTT	CASSLRAYPSGKPTNTDTQYF